A selection of T cell receptor beta chains follows, all from one sample in a study of multiple sclerosis patients with progressive multifocal leukoencephalopathy. Here immunoSEQ multiplex PCR was the method, and the copy in TCRdb shows in-frame clones only, minus some. The repertoire consists of about 30,000 clones, with almost 95% occurring once and the leading ten covering 1.5% to 2.5%. Sequenced sample: PBMCs. The source is a man aged 25-40 years with multiple sclerosis. Both conserved end residues are part of each CDR3. A D gene is named only where the DNA matches it firmly. The listing skips clone size in some rows; elsewhere it reads once, few, many or a size class.

D	size	V	J	DNA	CDR3
NA	NA	TRBV6-1	TRBJ1-1	TGTGCCAGCAGTGATGGTTCAGCAAGCAACACTGAAGCTTTCTTT	CASSDGSASNTEAFF
TRBD1	NA	TRBV10-3	TRBJ1-1	TGTGCCATCAGTGAGTCCAGGGGGAAGGGGAACACTGAAGCTTTCTTT	CAISESRGKGNTEAFF
NA	NA	TRBV19	TRBJ2-5	TGTGCCAGTAGTGCGGGGACTTGGGAGCAGTACTTC	CASSAGTWEQYF
NA	NA	TRBV14	TRBJ2-1	TGTGCCAGCAGCCAAGAATCGCATGTTATTAATGAGCAGTTCTTC	CASSQESHVINEQFF
NA	NA	TRBV10-3	TRBJ1-1	TGTGCCATCAGGGAGGACACTGAAGCTTTCTTT	CAIREDTEAFF
NA	once	TRBV7-9	TRBJ2-4	TGTGCCAGCAGCTTAGAATTCGGGGGAGCCAAAAACATTCAGTACTTC	CASSLEFGGAKNIQYF
NA	NA	TRBV29-1	TRBJ1-1	TGCAGCACCCGGGGTTTACACGGGAACACTGAAGCTTTCTTT	CSTRGLHGNTEAFF
NA	NA	TRBV10-3	TRBJ2-4	TGTGCCATCAGTGAGGTCGCGGGAAAAAACATTCAGTACTTC	CAISEVAGKNIQYF
TRBD1	NA	TRBV11-2	TRBJ1-6	TGTGCCAGCAGCTTAGAGCCGGGACAGCTAAATAATTCACCCCTCCACTTT	CASSLEPGQLNNSPLHF
NA	NA	TRBV19	TRBJ2-1	TGTGCCAGTAGTCTCCGGGACACCAATGAGCAGTTCTTC	CASSLRDTNEQFF
NA	NA	TRBV11-2	TRBJ2-3	TGTGCCAGCAGCTTAGGGAGCGGCACAGATACGCAGTATTTT	CASSLGSGTDTQYF
TRBD1	NA	TRBV5-6	TRBJ1-4	TGTGCCAGCAGCCTCTACGGGACAGTCGGAAGACTGTTTTTT	CASSLYGTVGRLFF
NA	few	TRBV7-9	TRBJ2-3	TGTGCCAGCAGCACCGTTTGGGTCAGCACGCAGTATTTT	CASSTVWVSTQYF
NA	NA	TRBV4-1	TRBJ1-2	TGCGCCAGCAGCCAAGAAGGTCCCTATGGCTACACCTTC	CASSQEGPYGYTF
NA	few	TRBV7-2	TRBJ1-2	TGTGCCAGCAGCTCCGGACAACACTACTATGGCTACACCTTC	CASSSGQHYYGYTF
NA	NA	TRBV5-5	TRBJ1-5	TGTGCCAGCAGCTTAAGTGCGGCTGGGAGCAATCAGCCCCAGCATTTT	CASSLSAAGSNQPQHF
NA	NA	TRBV18	TRBJ2-7	TGTGCCAGCTCACCCACGCTTGTGGGGACGCACGAGCAGTACTTC	CASSPTLVGTHEQYF
NA	NA	TRBV30	TRBJ1-6	TGTGCCTGGAGTCGAAGGTTTTCACCCCTCCACTTT	CAWSRRFSPLHF
NA	NA	TRBV5-6	TRBJ1-2	TGTGCCAGCAGCTTGGCCCCCGACAGTTTCCACTACACCTTC	CASSLAPDSFHYTF